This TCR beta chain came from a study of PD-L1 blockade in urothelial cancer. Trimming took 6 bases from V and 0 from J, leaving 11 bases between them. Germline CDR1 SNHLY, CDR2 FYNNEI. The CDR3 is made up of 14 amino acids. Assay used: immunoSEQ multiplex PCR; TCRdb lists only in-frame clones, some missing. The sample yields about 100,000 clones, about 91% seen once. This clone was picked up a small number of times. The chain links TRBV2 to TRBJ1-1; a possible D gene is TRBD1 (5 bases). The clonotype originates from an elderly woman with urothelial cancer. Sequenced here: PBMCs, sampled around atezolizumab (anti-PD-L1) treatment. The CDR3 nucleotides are TGTGCCAGCAGCAACCAGGGTGTGAACACTGAAGCTTTCTTT. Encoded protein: CASSNQGVNTEAFF.